Listed here is a single TCR beta chain. Per the original methods: From reference gene primer amplification, estimates of nucleated cell counts were derived. Using immunoSEQ multiplex PCR, the repertoire was profiled, and TCRdb retains in-frame clones only, with some absent. That table is the source of V, J and clone size, and D and trimming were worked out from the DNA. The sample records about 240,000 clones, 86% being singletons. This specimen comes from a study of blood T cell repertoires in COVID-19. Across the whole study: There were acute and convalescent COVID-19 samples, and they came from the United States, Italy and Spain. PBMCs, B-cell-depleted T cells, or T cells provided the cDNA or gDNA that made up the material.

Enrolment of Seattle patients took place during active infection, and they were followed longitudinally. Germline values: CDR1 MDHEN, CDR2 SYDVKM. The CDR3 runs to 15 residues. Trimming took 5 bases from V and 7 from J, leaving 20 bases between them. This sequence was found in a woman in her forties or fifties with COVID-19, enrolled during active disease. Sequenced: peripheral blood. V gene TRBV28 combines with J gene TRBJ1-2; D remains unclear. The CDR3 DNA follows: TGTGCCAGCAGTCACATCGACACCTCAAATGGTGGCTACACCTTC. Translation gives CASSHIDTSNGGYTF.